This TCR beta chain was found in a study of blood T cell repertoires in COVID-19. Whole-study context: Both acute and convalescent COVID-19 samples were obtained from the United States, Italy and Spain.

Germline CDR1 reads GTSNPN; CDR2 reads SVGIG (reference sequence). CDR3 length: 15 residues. Trimming removed 1 base from V and 9 bases from J, with 16 bases in between. Methods used by the authors: The assay estimated nucleated cells by amplifying reference gene primers. Sequencing used immunoSEQ multiplex PCR; TCRdb keeps in-frame clones, though not all of them. The V and J calls and the clone size are those of that table, but D and trimming were determined from the DNA. The sample gives some 130,000 clones, roughly 90% of which show up once; about 4% is in the top ten. This receptor was obtained from a man aged 50 or older with active COVID-19. J is TRBJ1-6 and V is TRBV30; D is uncertain. Sequenced sample: peripheral blood. The chain's CDR3 is CAWSASMAAISPLHF. CDR3 bases: TGTGCCTGGAGTGCCTCGATGGCGGCCATTTCACCCCTCCACTTT.